Following are 23 T cell receptor beta chains from one sample sequenced in a study of T cells in Graves' hyperthyroidism and ophthalmopathy. RNA transcripts were the template for amplifying TCR beta CDR3 regions. In the first-round RT-PCR of the TCR CDR3, the HTBI primer set was used. In TCRdb, the multiplex PCR reads were re-called with MiXCR into one record per CDR3 protein. The table includes 490,000 or so distinct CDR3 sequences, about 46% detected once. Sequenced sample: peripheral blood or thyroid tissue (not recorded which). The receptors were gathered from an adult woman with Graves' disease, either hyperthyroidism or ophthalmopathy (not recorded which).

The rearrangement uses TRBV5-6 and TRBJ1-5; the D gene is possibly TRBD1 (5 bases). With 2 bases removed from V and 2 bases from J, the gap between germline ends came to 17 bases. Germline CDR1 reads SGHDT; CDR2 reads YYEEEE. CDR3 size: 17 residues. The CDR3 is CASSFWVRGGGNQPQHF. The CDR3 DNA reads TGTGCCAGCAGCTTTTGGGTCCGGGGGGGTGGCAATCAGCCCCAGCATTTT.

This clonotype was recorded many times. This chain uses TRBV29-1 with TRBJ1-6; 7 nucleotides agree with TRBD1. V shed 4 bases and J 5 bases; nucleotides not matched to a gene: 2. The length of the CDR3 is 13 residues. CDR1 is SQVTM and CDR2 is ANQGSEA in the germline V gene. As DNA, the CDR3 is TGCAGCGTTGGACAGGGCAATAATTCACCCCTCCACTTT. Protein: CSVGQGNNSPLHF.

The chain couples TRBV5-1 to TRBJ1-2; TRBD1 might be the D (5 bases). CDR1 is SGHRS, CDR2 YFSETQ, per germline. V was cut by 0 bases and J by 8 bases, with 20 bases left in between. CDR3 size: 16 residues. The CDR3 region has the DNA TGCGCCAGCAGCTTGGACCTAGGGACGCTTGAAGGAGGCTACACCTTC. Its protein product is CASSLDLGTLEGGYTF.

This sequence joins TRBV7-8 and TRBJ1-4; no firm D call. The CDR3 loop spans 15 amino acids. Germline V gene lookup returns CDR1 SGHVS and CDR2 FQNEAQ. The V end lost 8 bases, the J end lost 4 bases, and 17 bases lay between the germline ends. The CDR3, as DNA: TGTGCCAGCTCACCACCATTTCAGCTTAATGAAAAACTGTTTTTT. Amino acids: CASSPPFQLNEKLFF.

This clonotype turned up a few times. This chain uses TRBV10-3 with TRBJ2-7, with D possibly TRBD2 on 5 matching bases. The CDR3 sequence is 12 residues long. V lost 4 bases and J lost 6, with 10 bases in between. Germline CDR1 reads ENHRY; CDR2 reads SYGVKD. CDR3 protein: CAISAWETEQYF. Here the CDR3 DNA reads TGTGCCATCAGTGCCTGGGAGACCGAGCAGTACTTC.

The genes are TRBV15 and TRBJ1-4, with 11 bases matching TRBD1. There are 16 residues in the CDR3. J was trimmed by 8 bases and V by 1 base; bases with no gene match: 6. Germline V lookup: CDR1 LNHNV, CDR2 YYDKDF (reference sequence). CDR3 nucleotides: TGTGCCACCAGCAGAGGCGGGACAGGGGGTGGCGAAAAACTGTTTTTT. It is translated as CATSRGGTGGGEKLFF.

The chain combines TRBV24-1 with TRBJ1-2; the D is unclear. Germline assignment: CDR1 KGHDR and CDR2 SFDVKD. V lost 4 bases, J lost 4 bases, and 6 bases lay in between. CDR3 length equals 12 residues. The CDR3: CATSDSIYGYTF. The CDR3 DNA follows: TGTGCCACCAGTGACTCCATCTATGGCTACACCTTC.

To note about this clonotype: This may arise from a read error, as a much more abundant clone is one base away. The J gene is TRBJ2-7, the V gene TRBV20-1; D might be TRBD2 (5 bases). This CDR3 is built from 11 residues. Germline CDR1 is DFQATT and CDR2 is SNEGSKA (reference sequence). The CDR3 sequence is CSALDDYKQYF. In DNA form, the CDR3 reads TGCAGTGCTCTGGACGACTACAAGCAGTACTTC.

This clonotype has a count of ten or more. The V and J genes are TRBV12-3 or TRBV12-4 and TRBJ1-1; 8 bases are shared with TRBD1. The CDR3 runs to 15 residues. The V segment lost 7 bases and the J segment 4 bases; nucleotides outside the gene matches: 11. CDR3 in amino acids: CASTLEGTGGTEAFF. CDR3 bases: TGTGCCAGCACCCTTGAAGGAACAGGGGGCACTGAAGCTTTCTTT.

The genes are TRBV29-1 and TRBJ2-5; 7 nucleotides line up with TRBD2. This CDR3 has 12 residues. Germline V gene lookup returns CDR1 SQVTM and CDR2 ANQGSEA. V lost 5 bases, J lost 4 bases, and 4 bases stayed unmatched. The CDR3 bases are TGCAGCGTTTCCGGCGGGAGAGAGACCCAGTACTTC. Its translation: CSVSGGRETQYF. Full variable domain (rest looked up from reference TRBV29-1 and TRBJ2-5): SAVISQKPSRDICQRGTSLTIQCQVDSQVTMMFWYRQQPGQSLTLIATANQGSEATYESGFVIDKFPISRPNLTFSTLTVSNMSPEDSSIYLCSVSGGRETQYFGPGTRLLVL.

Many counts were recorded for this clonotype. The rearrangement uses TRBV20-1 and TRBJ2-5; D is unresolved. Germline CDR1 DFQATT, CDR2 SNEGSKA (reference sequence). The CDR3 has 14 residues. The germline V and J ends were trimmed by 5 bases and 3 bases, with 16 bases remaining between them. Here the CDR3 DNA reads TGCAGTGCTCTCCTACGGTGGGCGGAAGAGACCCAGTACTTC. This sequence encodes CSALLRWAEETQYF.

The chain has TRBV19 and TRBJ1-2; a weak D match, TRBD1 (5 bases). The CDR3 totals 14 residues. Trimming removed 6 bases from V and 4 bases from J, with 15 bases in between. The germline CDR1 and CDR2 sequences are LNHDA and SQIVND (reference sequence). The CDR3 region has the DNA TGTGCCAGTAGCGGACAAGTTCAATCCTATGGCTACACCTTC. This sequence encodes CASSGQVQSYGYTF.

In regard to this clonotype: The junction differs from germline at one of its ends, possibly a read error. V usage is TRBV7-6 and J usage is TRBJ2-2, with D possibly being TRBD1 (5 bases). This CDR3 spans 13 amino acids. Per germline, CDR1 SGHVS and CDR2 FNYEAQ. The CDR3 DNA follows: TGTGCCATCAGCGACCACAGGAGCCGGGAGCTGTTTTTT. It encodes CAISDHRSRELFF.

The chain couples TRBV5-1 to TRBJ1-1; 9 bases line up with TRBD1. The V segment lost 5 bases and the J segment 5 bases; nucleotides outside the gene matches: 1. The CDR3 totals 12 residues. CDR1 and CDR2 from the germline V gene are SGHRS and YFSETQ. CDR3 protein: CASRTGGTEAFF. The CDR3 DNA sequence: TGCGCCAGCAGGACAGGGGGGACTGAAGCTTTCTTT.

This clonotype came up many times. This chain links TRBV7-9 with TRBJ1-2; 7 bases match TRBD1. The length of the CDR3 is 13 residues. J gave up 2 bases and V 4 bases, and 1 base lay outside the gene matches. Germline assignment: CDR1 SEHNR and CDR2 FQNEAQ (reference sequence). CDR3 DNA sequence: TGTGCCAGCAGCTCAGGGGGAAACTATGGCTACACCTTC. It codes for CASSSGGNYGYTF.

The chain is built from TRBV5-1 and TRBJ1-1; D is possibly TRBD1 (5 bases). V lost 6 bases, J lost 5 bases, and 17 bases lay in between. Per the germline V gene, CDR1 is SGHRS and CDR2 is YFSETQ. The CDR3 sequence is 14 residues long. CDR3 sequence: CASTSGTLITEAFF. CDR3 DNA: TGCGCCAGCACCTCTGGGACCTTAATAACTGAAGCTTTCTTT.

The V gene is TRBV25-1, the J gene TRBJ2-5, with 9 bases identical to TRBD2. The CDR3 covers 13 residues. The trim removed 6 bases at V and 5 bases at J, leaving 4 bases unmatched. Germline V gene data show CDR1 as MGHDK and CDR2 as SYGVNS. The CDR3 region has the DNA TGTGCCAGCAGGCTAGCGGGAACTGAGACCCAGTACTTC. The encoded protein is CASRLAGTETQYF.

The chain joins TRBV10-3 to TRBJ2-5; D remains ambiguous. Matching the DNA end better, TRBJ2-1 makes the J call doubtful. The CDR3 extends over 12 amino acids. The germline gives CDR1 ENHRY, CDR2 SYGVKD. The CDR3 DNA is TGTGCCATCAGTGCGCGAATAAATGAGCAGTTCTTC. Translating it yields CAISARINEQFF.

This chain connects TRBV7-9 to TRBJ1-6, with 10 bases that match TRBD1. CDR1 and CDR2 from the germline V gene are SEHNR and FQNEAQ (reference sequence). The CDR3 covers 18 residues. V was pared by 5 bases and J by 7 bases, with 14 bases of the junction left unmatched. The CDR3 sequence is CASSRYRARTGGNSPLHF. CDR3 sequence (DNA): TGTGCCAGCAGCCGTTATCGGGCAAGGACAGGGGGAAATTCACCCCTCCACTTT. Together with reference TRBV7-9 and TRBJ1-6, the CDR3 gives the full variable domain: DTGVSQNPRHKITKRGQNVTFRCDPISEHNRLYWYRQTLGQGPEFLTYFQNEAQLEKSRLLSDRFSAERPKGSFSTLEIQRTEQGDSAMYLCASSRYRARTGGNSPLHFGNGTRLTVT.

This clonotype was seen ten or more times. V is TRBV6-6 and J is TRBJ1-2; a weak D match, TRBD1 (6 bases). The germline gives CDR1 MNHNY, CDR2 SVGAGI (reference sequence). The germline V and J ends were trimmed by 6 bases and 1 base, with 15 bases remaining between them. The CDR3 has 15 residues. The CDR3 DNA reads as TGTGCCAGCAGCTCCGGACAGAGCCTTAACTATGGCTACACCTTC. It is translated as CASSSGQSLNYGYTF.

This clonotype was recorded many times. CDR3 protein: CATSDPRAGNTIYF. The CDR3 region has the DNA TGTGCCACCAGTGACCCCAGGGCTGGAAACACCATATATTTT. The chain joins TRBV24-1 to TRBJ1-3; possible D gene TRBD1, 5 bases. Trimming removed 4 bases from V and 2 bases from J, with 8 bases in between. Per germline, CDR1 KGHDR and CDR2 SFDVKD. The CDR3 covers 14 residues.

This clonotype was counted at least ten times. The chain uses TRBV7-2 and TRBJ1-1; D uncertain. Between the trimmed V and J ends, which lost 7 bases and 0 bases, there was a span of 12 bases. CDR1 is SGHTA and CDR2 is FQGNSA in the germline V gene. This CDR3 has 14 residues. CDR3 nucleotides: TGTGCCAGCACCCGGTCAGGAATGAACACTGAAGCTTTCTTT. Translating it yields CASTRSGMNTEAFF.

This clonotype was seen repeatedly, ten times or more. The chain recombines TRBV5-6 with TRBJ2-7; unclear D gene. Germline loops: CDR1 SGHDT, CDR2 YYEEEE. The CDR3 is 13 residues long. Trimming removed 4 bases from V and 5 bases from J, with 13 bases in between. CDR3 bases: TGTGCCAGCAGCGTAGGTCGTGAGGACGAGCAGTACTTC. This encodes CASSVGREDEQYF.